These 26 T cell receptor beta chains came from one sample sequenced in a study of shared clonotypes between healthy human individuals. The table came from immunoSEQ multiplex PCR; TCRdb's copy has only in-frame clones and leaves some out. Of millions of clones listed, approximately 95% are singletons. The material sequenced was naive CD4+ T cells sorted from blood. Subset: CD45RA+ positively selected. Source of these receptors: a man between 18 and 29 years old in good health.

The J gene is TRBJ2-2, the V gene TRBV7-9; no firm D call. Germline assignment: CDR1 SEHNR and CDR2 FQNEAQ (reference sequence). Trimming stripped 5 bases from V and 0 bases from J, with 4 bases between. The CDR3 contains 13 residues. CDR3 amino acids: CASSVPNTGELFF. The CDR3 nucleotides are TGTGCCAGCAGCGTCCCGAACACCGGGGAGCTGTTTTTT.

V usage is TRBV19 and J usage is TRBJ2-5, with a weak D call TRBD1 (6 bases). This CDR3 has 15 amino acids. The ends were cut back, 3 bases at V and 3 bases at J, with 14 bases in the middle. Per germline, CDR1 LNHDA and CDR2 SQIVND (reference sequence). CDR3 in DNA: TGTGCCAGTAGTATTGTAGGGTCAGGGGAAGAGACCCAGTACTTC. It translates to CASSIVGSGEETQYF. Based on the CDR3 plus reference TRBV19 and TRBJ2-5, the full variable domain is DGGITQSPKYLFRKEGQNVTLSCEQNLNHDAMYWYRQDPGQGLRLIYYSQIVNDFQKGDIAEGYSVSREKKESFPLTVTSAQKNPTAFYLCASSIVGSGEETQYFGPGTRLLVL.

The rearrangement uses TRBV25-1 and TRBJ2-7; D is ambiguous. CDR1 is MGHDK and CDR2 is SYGVNS in the germline V gene. The CDR3 has 13 residues. The V and J ends lost 4 bases and 4 bases respectively, with 11 bases between them. The CDR3, as DNA: TGTGCCAGCAGTGTGTACTACGGTTACGAGCAGTACTTC. Translating gives CASSVYYGYEQYF.

The rearrangement joins TRBV30 to TRBJ2-1; TRBD1 is a possible D gene (6 bases). The CDR3 runs 14 residues. Germline V CDR1 and CDR2: GTSNPN, SVGIG (reference sequence). V was cut by 3 bases and J by 9 bases, with 18 bases left in between. The CDR3 sequence is CAWRQGKGAGEQFF. Written as DNA, the CDR3 is TGTGCCTGGAGACAGGGCAAAGGCGCCGGTGAGCAGTTCTTC.

This chain connects TRBV2 to TRBJ1-2, with a possible D match to TRBD1 (5 bases). In germline, CDR1 is SNHLY, CDR2 FYNNEI. The germline V and J ends were trimmed by 4 bases and 2 bases, with 17 bases remaining between them. CDR3 length: 16 amino acids. The CDR3 sequence is CASSVLVGGTNYGYTF. The CDR3 bases are TGTGCCAGCAGTGTCCTGGTTGGGGGAACAAACTATGGCTACACCTTC.

The chain combines TRBV9 with TRBJ2-7; 8 positions agree with TRBD2. The germline V gene encodes CDR1 SGDLS and CDR2 YYNGEE. V was clipped by 4 bases and J by 0 bases; unmatched bases: 12. The CDR3 contains 17 residues. In DNA, the CDR3 is TGTGCCAGCAGCCCTCAGGCGGGGGGCCTGAGCTCCTACGAGCAGTACTTC. Its protein is CASSPQAGGLSSYEQYF.

The chain carries TRBV4-3 and TRBJ1-2; possibly TRBD1 for D (6 bases). The V gene lost 0 bases and the J gene lost 5 bases, with 16 bases spanning the gap. CDR1 is LGHNA, CDR2 YSLEER, per germline. This CDR3 contains 16 residues. This CDR3 reads CASSQDKGTTLYGYTF. In DNA, the CDR3 is TGCGCCAGCAGCCAAGATAAAGGGACAACCCTTTATGGCTACACCTTC.

The DNA of the CDR3 is TGTGCCAGCTCACCTTCGCGCGGAGCGGGAGGGCGCACAGATACGCAGTATTTT. Its translation is CASSPSRGAGGRTDTQYF. The chain recombines TRBV18 with TRBJ2-3; TRBD2 matches 10 bases. This CDR3 is built from 18 residues. Unmatched junction bases numbered 10, after V lost 3 bases and J lost 1 base. Germline values: CDR1 KGHSH, CDR2 LQKENI.

The chain recombines TRBV28 with TRBJ1-2; 8 bases align to TRBD1. V shed 6 bases and J 6 bases; nucleotides not matched to a gene: 9. The length of the CDR3 is 14 residues. CDR1 and CDR2 (germline): MDHEN, SYDVKM. The CDR3 sequence: CASSTDRVIHGYTF. CDR3 in DNA: TGTGCCAGCAGCACGGACAGGGTAATACATGGCTACACCTTC.

The V and J genes are TRBV11-2 and TRBJ2-3; 7 nucleotides match TRBD1. Unmatched junction bases numbered 1, after V lost 5 bases and J lost 2 bases. Germline V gives CDR1 SGHAT, CDR2 FQNNGV. The CDR3 covers 13 residues. CDR3 DNA: TGTGCCAGCAGCGACAGGGCCACAGATACGCAGTATTTT. Amino acid sequence: CASSDRATDTQYF.

With respect to this clone: Additional DNA sequences in this sample encode the identical CDR3. The gene calls are TRBV30 and TRBJ1-1; the D gene is possibly TRBD1 (5 bases). The CDR3 loop spans 13 amino acids. Germline CDR1 GTSNPN, CDR2 SVGIG (reference sequence). The V end lost 3 bases, the J end lost 1 base, and 9 bases lay between the germline ends. The CDR3 is CAWRATGNTEAFF. The CDR3 nucleotides read TGTGCCTGGAGGGCCACAGGGAACACTGAAGCTTTCTTT.

V gene TRBV6-1 combines with J gene TRBJ1-1; D ambiguous. V was clipped by 4 bases and J by 4 bases, with 13 bases between them. The CDR3 loop spans 14 amino acids. Germline lookup yields CDR1 MNHNS and CDR2 SASEGT. CDR3 nucleotide sequence: TGTGCCAGCAGTGTAATATGGACTGGCACTGAAGCTTTCTTT. Protein: CASSVIWTGTEAFF.

This chain links TRBV27 with TRBJ2-3; TRBD1 is a possible D gene (5 bases). Per the germline V gene, CDR1 is MNHEY and CDR2 is SMNVEV (reference sequence). The V end lost 3 bases, the J end lost 0 bases, and 7 bases lay between the germline ends. The CDR3 is made up of 14 amino acids. CDR3 in amino acids: CASSFGHSTDTQYF. As DNA, the CDR3 is TGTGCCAGCAGTTTCGGACACAGCACAGATACGCAGTATTTT.

The chain joins TRBV5-4 to TRBJ2-7, with unresolved D. CDR3 length: 14 residues. Germline CDR1 is SGHNT and CDR2 is YYREEE (reference sequence). The V end lost 0 bases, the J end lost 0 bases, and 7 bases lay between the germline ends. The CDR3 DNA sequence: TGTGCCAGCAGCTTGGGGCCGAGCTCCTACGAGCAGTACTTC. This sequence encodes CASSLGPSSYEQYF.

V gene TRBV2 combines with J gene TRBJ2-5, with TRBD1 matching 9 bases. The ends lost 4 bases at V and 5 bases at J; junction bases unmatched: 5. Germline lookup yields CDR1 SNHLY and CDR2 FYNNEI. The length of the CDR3 is 14 residues. CDR3 coding DNA: TGTGCCAGCAGTGGGACAGGGGCTTGTGAGACCCAGTACTTC. It encodes CASSGTGACETQYF.

To note about this clone: Other DNA sequences in this sample translate to the same CDR3. The chain employs TRBV6-5 and TRBJ2-7; 7 nucleotides line up with TRBD1. CDR1 and CDR2 (germline): MNHEY, SVGAGI. The CDR3 is 15 residues long. Unmatched junction bases numbered 3, after V lost 0 bases and J lost 1 base. CDR3 coding DNA: TGTGCCAGCAGTTACTCGAGACAGGGTTCCTACGAGCAGTACTTC. This sequence encodes CASSYSRQGSYEQYF.

V is TRBV7-6 and J is TRBJ2-5; a possible D gene is TRBD2 (6 bases). Trimming left V 5 bases short and J 5 bases short, with 15 bases between. From germline, CDR1 is SGHVS and CDR2 FNYEAQ. CDR3 size: 14 residues. The CDR3 is CASSAGPVRETQYF. As DNA, the CDR3 is TGTGCCAGCAGCGCGGGACCGGTAAGGGAGACCCAGTACTTC.

The gene calls are TRBV18 and TRBJ2-2, with 8 bases that match TRBD2. CDR1 and CDR2 from the germline V gene are KGHSH and LQKENI. V lost 3 bases and J lost 7; bases outside the gene matches: 13. This CDR3 has 17 amino acids. CDR3 bases: TGTGCCAGCTCACCGGGAGAAACGGGAGGGCCCCACGGGGAGCTGTTTTTT. This translates into CASSPGETGGPHGELFF.

The DNA for the CDR3 is TGCGCCAGCAGCGGTACAGGGTTGAACTATGGCTACACCTTC. It specifies CASSGTGLNYGYTF. The chain is built from TRBV5-1 and TRBJ1-2; weak D call: TRBD1 (6 bases). Between the trimmed V and J ends, which lost 4 bases and 2 bases, there was a span of 12 bases. Germline loops: CDR1 SGHRS, CDR2 YFSETQ. This CDR3 is built from 14 residues.

The rearrangement joins TRBV7-9 to TRBJ1-2; 8 positions agree with TRBD1. Trimming took 1 base from V and 4 from J; bases not matched to a gene: 5. The CDR3 contains 15 residues. Germline CDR1 SEHNR, CDR2 FQNEAQ (reference sequence). The CDR3 is CASSLVETGAYGYTF. As DNA, the CDR3 is TGTGCCAGCAGCTTAGTAGAGACAGGGGCCTATGGCTACACCTTC. The whole variable domain, filled in from reference TRBV7-9 and TRBJ1-2, reads DTGVSQNPRHKITKRGQNVTFRCDPISEHNRLYWYRQTLGQGPEFLTYFQNEAQLEKSRLLSDRFSAERPKGSFSTLEIQRTEQGDSAMYLCASSLVETGAYGYTFGSGTRLTVV.

The chain couples TRBV10-1 to TRBJ2-7; D not certain. The CDR3 has 13 residues. Germline V gene sequence: CDR1 WNHNN, CDR2 SYGVQD (reference sequence). V lost 3 bases and J lost 3, with 9 bases in between. In nucleotides, the CDR3 is TGCGCCAGCAGTGACGGACCGAACTACGAGCAGTACTTC. This sequence encodes CASSDGPNYEQYF.

In its sample, this clone was seen once. The chain has TRBV10-3 and TRBJ2-5; D may be TRBD1 or TRBD2 (5 bases each). Germline loops: CDR1 ENHRY, CDR2 SYGVKD. The CDR3 spans 13 residues. V lost 10 bases and J lost 2, with 14 bases in between. The DNA of the CDR3 is TGTGCCACGACTCAGGGAGTTCAAGAGACCCAGTACTTC. Its translation: CATTQGVQETQYF.

As concerns this clone: Other DNA variants within this sample encode the same CDR3. The J gene is TRBJ1-5, the V gene TRBV2; 9 positions match TRBD1. Trimming at V came to 4 bases and at J to 6 bases, leaving 4 bases not matched to a gene. Germline V gene data show CDR1 as SNHLY and CDR2 as FYNNEI. There are 14 residues in the CDR3. CDR3 sequence reads: CASSGDRVGQPQHF. The CDR3 nucleotides are TGTGCCAGCAGTGGGGACAGGGTTGGTCAGCCCCAGCATTTT. The full variable domain, with the rest looked up from reference TRBV2 and TRBJ1-5, is EPEVTQTPSHQVTQMGQEVILRCVPISNHLYFYWYRQILGQKVEFLVSFYNNEISEKSEIFDDQFSVERPDGSNFTLKIRSTKLEDSAMYFCASSGDRVGQPQHFGDGTRLSIL.

The J gene is TRBJ1-2, the V gene TRBV20-1; 7 positions match TRBD1. From germline, CDR1 is DFQATT and CDR2 SNEGSKA (reference sequence). After removal of 5 bases from V and 8 bases from J, the junction contained 5 bases not matched to a gene. This CDR3 contains 11 residues. This CDR3 reads CSAPGTDGYTF. The DNA of the CDR3 is TGCAGTGCTCCAGGGACAGACGGCTACACCTTC.

The chain joins TRBV10-2 to TRBJ2-7, with 12 bases that match TRBD2. The V gene's germline CDR1 is WSHSY and CDR2 SAAADI. V was pared by 4 bases and J by 1 base, with 2 bases of the junction left unmatched. There are 15 residues in the CDR3. The CDR3 loop is CASSALAGGSYEQYF. The CDR3 DNA follows: TGCGCCAGCAGTGCGCTAGCGGGAGGGTCCTACGAGCAGTACTTC.

The gene calls are TRBV20-1 and TRBJ2-5; D uncertain. V shed 4 bases and J shed 6 bases, with 9 bases lying between them. The CDR3 is made up of 11 amino acids. In germline, CDR1 is DFQATT, CDR2 SNEGSKA (reference sequence). CDR3 nucleotides: TGCAGTGCTAACGATGAAAAGACCCAGTACTTC. The encoded protein is CSANDEKTQYF.